Listed here are 23 T cell receptor beta chains from one sample, sequenced in a study of T cell responses to AZD1222 COVID-19 vaccine. Measured with immunoSEQ multiplex PCR; TCRdb has only the in-frame clones, and not every one. The data show about 190,000 clones, approximately 87% seen once. The sample in question was peripheral blood, obtained on day 0 of MenACWY control vaccination. The origin of the receptors is an adult in good health.

The chain is built from TRBV20-1 and TRBJ1-2, with 8 bases lining up with TRBD1. The CDR3 extends over 14 amino acids. Germline lookup yields CDR1 DFQATT and CDR2 SNEGSKA (reference sequence). V lost 3 bases, J lost 4 bases, and 7 bases stayed unmatched. CDR3 in amino acids: CSASPRGPGYGYTF. Written as DNA, the CDR3 is TGCAGTGCTAGTCCCAGGGGGCCCGGCTATGGCTACACCTTC.

This chain connects TRBV7-2 to TRBJ1-1, with D perhaps TRBD1 (6 bases). The germline CDR1 and CDR2 sequences are SGHTA and FQGNSA. Trimming stripped 4 bases from V and 2 bases from J, with 8 bases between. The CDR3 is 13 residues long. CDR3 protein: CASSWTVNTEAFF. The CDR3 DNA reads as TGTGCCAGCAGCTGGACAGTAAACACTGAAGCTTTCTTT.

This chain connects TRBV4-3 to TRBJ1-1; tentative D call: TRBD1 (5 bases). CDR1 LGHNA and CDR2 YSLEER come from the germline V gene. The length of the CDR3 is 15 residues. V lost 1 base, J lost 0 bases, and 9 bases lay in between. CDR3 amino acids: CASSQGQLLNTEAFF. The CDR3 coding sequence is TGCGCCAGCAGCCAAGGACAGTTATTGAACACTGAAGCTTTCTTT.

The rearrangement links TRBV5-1 to TRBJ1-1; 7 positions agree with TRBD1. The germline gives CDR1 SGHRS, CDR2 YFSETQ. The trim removed 3 bases at V and 0 bases at J, leaving 11 bases unmatched. The CDR3 contains 17 residues. The CDR3 protein is CASSSRPGTAMNTEAFF. The CDR3 DNA reads as TGCGCCAGCAGCTCCCGTCCCGGGACAGCTATGAACACTGAAGCTTTCTTT.

The chain has TRBV18 and TRBJ2-3, with D maybe TRBD2 (6 bases). The germline gives CDR1 KGHSH, CDR2 LQKENI. The length of the CDR3 is 13 residues. Trimming left V 3 bases short and J 5 bases short, with 9 bases between. The CDR3 is CASSPREEDTQYF. In DNA form, the CDR3 reads TGTGCCAGCTCACCGAGGGAGGAAGATACGCAGTATTTT.

Note on this clone: Other DNA sequences in this sample translate to the same CDR3. This chain links TRBV30 with TRBJ1-3; D remains unclear. CDR3 length: 13 residues. Germline V gives CDR1 GTSNPN, CDR2 SVGIG (reference sequence). V lost 3 bases, J lost 0 bases, and 6 bases lay in between. CDR3 residues: CAWSGSSGNTIYF. CDR3 nucleotide sequence: TGTGCCTGGAGCGGGTCCTCTGGAAACACCATATATTTT.

The chain couples TRBV3-1 (or the pseudogene TRBV3-2) to TRBJ1-6, with D tentatively TRBD1 (6 bases). Trimming shortened V by 4 bases and J by 10 bases, and 17 bases separated the two germline ends. From germline, CDR1 is LGHDT and CDR2 YNNKEL (reference sequence). The CDR3 consists of 15 residues. In nucleotides, the CDR3 is TGTGCCAGCAGCCCTGAGTGGGGGGCCGGGTCACCCCTCCACTTT. Protein product: CASSPEWGAGSPLHF.

This clone is medium-sized by share. The chain couples TRBV28 to TRBJ2-5; D may correspond to TRBD1 or TRBD2 (6 bases each). Trimming removed 3 bases from V and 8 bases from J, with 16 bases in between. The CDR3 extends over 14 amino acids. From germline, CDR1 is MDHEN and CDR2 SYDVKM. For the CDR3, the DNA is TGTGCCAGCAGTTTCGGAAACAGGGAGGTCACCCAGTACTTC. Amino acids: CASSFGNREVTQYF.

The V and J genes are TRBV3-1 (or the pseudogene TRBV3-2) and TRBJ2-1, with 9 bases that match TRBD2. The CDR3 runs 16 residues. V lost 4 bases to trimming and J lost 2 bases; unmatched junction nucleotides: 6. Germline-derived CDR1 and CDR2 are LGHDT and YNNKEL (reference sequence). CDR3 nucleotide sequence: TGTGCCAGCAGCCCCTTAGCGGGAGCCACCTACAATGAGCAGTTCTTC. Amino acids: CASSPLAGATYNEQFF.

The chain couples TRBV6-2 or TRBV6-3 to TRBJ2-1; D is unclear. Germline V gene sequence: CDR1 MNHEY, CDR2 SVGEGT. This CDR3 region has 11 residues. V was shortened by 4 bases and J by 7 bases, with 5 bases between the two germline ends. This CDR3 is CASSLGNEQFF. The CDR3 DNA reads TGTGCCAGCAGTTTGGGGAATGAGCAGTTCTTC.

This chain connects TRBV29-1 to TRBJ1-1; D is possibly TRBD1 (5 bases). The CDR3 is made up of 13 amino acids. Germline CDR1 SQVTM, CDR2 ANQGSEA. Trimming took 6 bases from V and 1 from J, leaving 12 bases between them. The CDR3 DNA reads as TGCAGCGTGGGAGGGACGGAGAACACTGAAGCTTTCTTT. Its protein is CSVGGTENTEAFF.

This clone occurred a few times. V usage is TRBV7-2 and J usage is TRBJ2-3, with no clear D. CDR1 and CDR2 from the germline V gene are SGHTA and FQGNSA. CDR3 length: 15 residues. Trimming stripped 2 bases from V and 0 bases from J, with 9 bases between. Written as DNA, the CDR3 is TGTGCCAGCAGCTTATCAGGCCCAAGCACAGATACGCAGTATTTT. Amino acid sequence: CASSLSGPSTDTQYF. Supplemented by reference TRBV7-2 and TRBJ2-3, the full variable domain reads GAGVSQSPSNKVTEKGKDVELRCDPISGHTALYWYRQSLGQGLEFLIYFQGNSAPDKSGLPSDRFSAERTGGSVSTLTIQRTQQEDSAVYLCASSLSGPSTDTQYFGPGTRLTVL.

The chain has TRBV7-8 and TRBJ2-7; D is unresolved. The germline V gene has CDR1 SGHVS and CDR2 FQNEAQ. V was shortened by 0 bases and J by 4 bases, with 16 bases between the two germline ends. This CDR3 contains 16 residues. Here the CDR3 reads CASSLALSVRLYEQYF. The CDR3, as DNA: TGTGCCAGCAGCTTAGCGTTGAGCGTAAGACTTTACGAGCAGTACTTC.

The V call is TRBV4-3, the J call TRBJ1-1; D call uncertain. The V gene's germline CDR1 is LGHNA and CDR2 YSLEER. Trimming removed 2 bases at V and 0 bases at J, with 10 bases between. The CDR3 loop spans 15 amino acids. The CDR3 sequence: CASSQRQAMNTEAFF. CDR3 DNA: TGCGCCAGCAGCCAAAGGCAGGCGATGAACACTGAAGCTTTCTTT.

The chain combines TRBV7-2 with TRBJ2-2, with D unclear. The CDR3 totals 14 residues. The germline V gene has CDR1 SGHTA and CDR2 FQGNSA. The V gene lost 1 base and the J gene lost 6 bases, with 9 bases spanning the gap. The CDR3 sequence: CASSLGYLAGELFF. As DNA, the CDR3 is TGTGCCAGCAGCTTAGGGTACTTAGCCGGGGAGCTGTTTTTT.

The rearrangement joins TRBV5-6 to TRBJ1-4, with D possibly matching TRBD1 (5 bases). V was clipped by 0 bases and J by 11 bases, with 8 bases between them. CDR3 length equals 12 residues. CDR1 and CDR2 (germline): SGHDT, YYEEEE. The CDR3: CASSLEGSKLFF. In DNA, the CDR3 is TGTGCCAGCAGCTTGGAGGGGAGCAAACTGTTTTTT.

The V and J genes are TRBV11-2 and TRBJ1-1; D gene unclear. This CDR3 is built from 15 residues. V was clipped by 5 bases and J by 4 bases, with 17 bases between them. Per germline, CDR1 SGHAT and CDR2 FQNNGV. The CDR3 here is CASSPTFWESTEAFF. The CDR3 DNA follows: TGTGCCAGCAGCCCAACCTTCTGGGAGAGCACTGAAGCTTTCTTT.

The rearrangement joins TRBV10-3 to TRBJ2-7; 11 bases are a match to TRBD2. Germline assignment: CDR1 ENHRY and CDR2 SYGVKD. The CDR3 runs 17 residues. With 2 bases clipped from V and 5 bases from J, the junction kept 11 bases outside the gene matches. CDR3 bases: TGTGCCATCAGTGAGAACGAGACTAGCGGGACCGGAAACGAGCAGTACTTC. It codes for CAISENETSGTGNEQYF.

The chain recombines TRBV28 with TRBJ1-4; D possibly corresponds to TRBD1 (5 bases). The germline V gene encodes CDR1 MDHEN and CDR2 SYDVKM. This CDR3 is built from 14 residues. The V end was cut by 2 bases, the J end by 8 bases, with 12 bases between. CDR3 region: CASSLGGKGEKLFF. The CDR3 bases are TGTGCCAGCAGTTTAGGGGGTAAAGGGGAAAAACTGTTTTTT.

This clone was observed a handful of times. The V call is TRBV5-1, the J call TRBJ2-4, with unresolved D. CDR1 and CDR2 (germline): SGHRS, YFSETQ. The CDR3 runs 15 residues. Trimming took off 5 bases at V and 0 bases at J, with 12 bases between the two ends. DNA for the CDR3: TGCGCCAGCAGTTTACACACCCTAGCCAAAAACATTCAGTACTTC. It codes for CASSLHTLAKNIQYF.

The rearrangement links TRBV28 to TRBJ1-5; TRBD1 is a possible D gene (6 bases). Germline V gene sequence: CDR1 MDHEN, CDR2 SYDVKM. Trimming took off 5 bases at V and 7 bases at J, with 9 bases between the two ends. The CDR3 is 12 amino acids. CDR3 nucleotides: TGTGCCAGCAGTACACAGGGACAGCCCCAGCATTTT. Its protein is CASSTQGQPQHF.

The chain recombines TRBV11-3 with TRBJ2-7; 9 bases line up with TRBD1. This CDR3 spans 15 amino acids. V lost 5 bases to trimming and J lost 3 bases; unmatched junction nucleotides: 8. The V gene's germline CDR1 is SGHNT and CDR2 YENEEA. The CDR3 loop reads CASSRRQGDFYEQYF. The DNA for the CDR3 is TGTGCCAGCAGCCGCCGACAGGGGGATTTCTACGAGCAGTACTTC.

The rearrangement joins TRBV3-1 (or the pseudogene TRBV3-2) to TRBJ2-3, with a weak D call TRBD2 (5 bases). Germline values: CDR1 LGHDT, CDR2 YNNKEL (reference sequence). The CDR3 is 15 amino acids. The germline V and J ends were trimmed by 6 bases and 2 bases, with 15 bases remaining between them. The CDR3: CASSGGLENTDTQYF. CDR3 in DNA: TGTGCCAGCAGTGGAGGACTGGAAAACACAGATACGCAGTATTTT.